By frequency in the sample, the clone carrying this T cell receptor beta chain is large. Looked up from germline, CDR1 is LGHNA and CDR2 is YNFKEQ. Trimming took off 4 bases at V and 8 bases at J, with 8 bases between the two ends. The CDR3 runs to 12 residues. Profiled with immunoSEQ multiplex PCR; TCRdb holds only in-frame clones, not every one. The repertoire has some 71,000 clones, 70% to 85% of them found once; the top ten carry 13%. The data belong to a study of blood T cell repertoires in COVID-19. Study overall: Samples representing acute and convalescent COVID-19 were sourced from the United States, Italy and Spain. Nucleic acid was either cDNA or gDNA, and it came from T cells, B-cell-depleted T cells, or PBMCs.

The sequence came from a man aged 50-59 years with COVID-19, enrolled during active disease. The sequencing input was peripheral blood. This chain links TRBV4-2 with TRBJ2-2, with a weak D call TRBD2 (5 bases). The chain's CDR3 is CASSPRGGELFF. The CDR3 DNA sequence: TGTGCCAGCAGCCCTAGAGGGGGGGAGCTGTTTTTT.